The 8 T cell receptor beta chains below all came from one sample that was sequenced in a study of beta chain features in type 1 diabetes. Study findings and constraints: A moderate, significant TCRB CDR3 shortening appeared in type 1 diabetes across four CD4+ subsets.

The whole isolated RNA underwent reverse transcription, so sequencing captured expressed TCRB transcripts. Assay: immunoSEQ multiplex PCR; the TCRdb copy retains only in-frame clones and omits some. Here the sample spans approximately 250,000 clones, roughly a tenth being singletons. Antigen specificity for these receptors is unknown. Sequencing was carried out using naive CD4+ T cells from blood. All receptors come from a man younger than 40 with type 1 diabetes.

This clone was observed a few times. The chain couples TRBV28 to TRBJ2-1; 7 positions agree with TRBD2. CDR3 length: 15 residues. Losses at the gene ends were 1 base for V and 10 bases for J; bases not matched to a gene: 10. From germline, CDR1 is MDHEN and CDR2 SYDVKM. The CDR3 bases are TGTGCCAGCAGTTTATCGGGGGGAGGAGGTAGGGAGCAGTTCTTC. Protein product: CASSLSGGGGREQFF.

The J gene is TRBJ2-6, the V gene TRBV19; no reliable D call. The CDR3 sequence is 15 residues long. Germline lookup yields CDR1 LNHDA and CDR2 SQIVND (reference sequence). V was trimmed by 5 bases and J by 0 bases, leaving 8 bases between them. The CDR3 nucleotides are TGTGCCAGTAGTCCCCCCCTCTCTGGGGCCAACGTCCTGACTTTC. Its protein product is CASSPPLSGANVLTF. Filled out from reference TRBV19 and TRBJ2-6, the complete variable domain reads DGGITQSPKYLFRKEGQNVTLSCEQNLNHDAMYWYRQDPGQGLRLIYYSQIVNDFQKGDIAEGYSVSREKKESFPLTVTSAQKNPTAFYLCASSPPLSGANVLTFGAGSRLTVL.

This CDR3 reads CASSRDRPTDTQYF. CDR3 in DNA: TGTGCCAGCAGCCGGGACAGGCCCACAGATACGCAGTATTTT. V is TRBV7-2 and J is TRBJ2-3, with 8 positions matching TRBD1. Germline CDR1 reads SGHTA; CDR2 reads FQGNSA. This CDR3 region has 14 residues. After removal of 5 bases from V and 2 bases from J, the junction contained 3 bases not matched to a gene.

This clone was detected a few times. V usage is TRBV5-4 and J usage is TRBJ2-1; the D gene is possibly TRBD2 (7 bases). V lost 4 bases and J lost 4, with 21 bases in between. Germline CDR1 SGHNT, CDR2 YYREEE (reference sequence). This CDR3 has 17 residues. The CDR3 region is CASSGGGRVLEYNEQFF. The DNA for the CDR3 is TGTGCCAGCAGCGGGGGGGGCAGGGTGCTTGAGTACAATGAGCAGTTCTTC.

This clone showed up just a few times. The chain couples TRBV28 to TRBJ2-5; 9 nucleotides align to TRBD1. The V and J ends lost 10 bases and 0 bases, in that order; junction bases with no gene match: 9. The CDR3 is made up of 15 amino acids. Germline V gene sequence: CDR1 MDHEN, CDR2 SYDVKM. The CDR3 DNA follows: TGTGCCACCAAGTCCGGGACAGGGTACCAAGAGACCCAGTACTTC. It codes for CATKSGTGYQETQYF. Full variable domain (rest looked up from reference TRBV28 and TRBJ2-5): DVKVTQSSRYLVKRTGEKVFLECVQDMDHENMFWYRQDPGLGLRLIYFSYDVKMKEKGDIPEGYSVSREKKERFSLILESASTNQTSMYLCATKSGTGYQETQYFGPGTRLLVL.

The sample holds a few counts of this clone. V is TRBV11-2 and J is TRBJ1-1; TRBD1 is a possible D gene (5 bases). CDR1 and CDR2 from the germline V gene are SGHAT and FQNNGV. The CDR3 is made up of 14 amino acids. Trimming stripped 5 bases from V and 5 bases from J, with 15 bases between. CDR3 in DNA: TGTGCCAGCAGCCCTTGGGGGGAGGGAACTGAAGCTTTCTTT. This encodes CASSPWGEGTEAFF. The full variable domain, rest sourced from reference TRBV11-2 and TRBJ1-1, is EAGVAQSPRYKIIEKRQSVAFWCNPISGHATLYWYQQILGQGPKLLIQFQNNGVVDDSQLPKDRFSAERLKGVDSTLKIQPAKLEDSAVYLCASSPWGEGTEAFFGQGTRLTVV.

This chain joins TRBV5-6 and TRBJ2-1, with TRBD1 matching over 9 bases. The CDR3 spans 14 residues. The ends lost 3 bases at V and 6 bases at J; junction bases unmatched: 4. Germline loops: CDR1 SGHDT, CDR2 YYEEEE. CDR3 nucleotides: TGTGCCAGCAGCTGGGGGGACAGGGTCAATGAGCAGTTCTTC. Amino acid sequence: CASSWGDRVNEQFF.

This clone has only a few counts. The chain's CDR3 is CASTRLGRITFANTIYF. The CDR3 nucleotides read TGCGCCAGCACCCGGCTGGGCAGAATCACTTTCGCAAACACCATATATTTT. This chain joins TRBV23-1 and TRBJ1-3; D call uncertain. TRBV23-1 is classed as an ORF, of uncertain function. The V and J ends lost 7 bases and 6 bases respectively, with 25 bases between them. This CDR3 comprises 17 residues.